This record covers a single T cell receptor beta chain. Antigen specificity is unknown. CDR1 and CDR2 from the germline V gene are LNHDA and SQIVND (reference sequence). This CDR3 comprises 14 residues. V lost 5 bases, J lost 1 base, and 4 bases stayed unmatched. The data were taken from a study of OX40 agonist ivuxolimab in advanced cancers. Study in general: Intravenous ivuxolimab at 0.01 to 10 mg/kg was given to patients every 2 weeks.

Study-wide findings and caveats: It was not determined which antigens were specifically recognized by the peripheral T cells that had undergone clonal expansion. Within 6 weeks, CD4+ and CD8+ blood T cells expanded clonally at 0.1 to 3.0 mg/kg.

Using immunoSEQ multiplex PCR, the repertoire was profiled, and TCRdb retains in-frame clones only, with some absent. The data hold tens of thousands of clones, with around 90% observed a single time. Enrollment shut out patients with autoimmune disease history or systemic immunosuppression. The chain combines TRBV19 with TRBJ1-1, with 7 bases aligning to TRBD1. This sample comprised CD4+ or CD8+ T cells sorted from blood, obtained in a trial of the OX40 agonist ivuxolimab. This TCR came from an adult with an advanced solid tumor such as melanoma, head and neck, liver or kidney cancer. The CDR3, as DNA: TGTGCCAGTAGTCAGGGGGTGACGAACACTGAAGCTTTCTTT. Its translation is CASSQGVTNTEAFF.